This T cell receptor (beta chain) was obtained from a study of blood T cells in healthy people across ages. It was with a sample-barcoded 5' primer and a J-beta primer mix that a second PCR of roughly 6 to 11 cycles was run. TCRdb re-analysed the 5' RACE reads in MiXCR, keeping a single row per CDR3 protein. The table lists over a million distinct CDR3 sequences, approximately 39% of them singletons. A few counts support this clonotype. Its matching antigen is unknown. V lost 2 bases, J lost 8 bases, and 10 bases lay in between. This CDR3 is built from 14 residues. Germline CDR1 is LGHNA and CDR2 is YSLEER. General study points: Per million T cells, TCR beta diversity dropped roughly linearly as age increased. A strong correlation between TCR beta diversity and naive T cell percentage was seen. Expanded clonotype changes were possibly confounded by unknown donor CMV status.

V is TRBV4-3 and J is TRBJ1-6, with D possibly being TRBD1 (6 bases). This TCR came from a woman between 18 and 30 years old in good health. Input material: blood. Written as DNA, the CDR3 is TGCGCCAGCAGCCAAACAGGGTTGGATTCACCCCTCCACTTT. The encoded protein is CASSQTGLDSPLHF.